A selection of T cell receptor beta chains follows, all from one sample in a study of T cell repertoires in cytomegalovirus infection. TCRdb used MiXCR to reprocess the reads, holding one entry per CDR3 protein. The sample records 170,000 or so distinct CDR3 sequences, roughly 15% being singletons. Sequencing input: CD8+ T cells from PBMCs. The receptor source for this set is a human donor in good health (CMV status not recorded). Some clones in this sample may be carry-over from other donors' samples. CDR3s include the opening cysteine and the closing phenylalanine or tryptophan. Each record gives: V gene, clone size, D gene, J gene, CDR3 DNA, CDR3 protein. A D gene is named only where the DNA matches it firmly. Clone sizes are given selectively: once, few, many, or a class where the clone is expanded.

V gene: TRBV5-6
clone size: few
D gene: NA
J gene: TRBJ2-5
CDR3 DNA: TGTGCCAGCAGCACCATAAGACAAGAGACCCAGTACTTC
CDR3 protein: CASSTIRQETQYF

V gene: TRBV6-2/TRBV6-3
clone size: NA
D gene: NA
J gene: TRBJ1-1
CDR3 DNA: TGTGCCACCCTTCTGGGGCAAAACACTGAAGCTTTCTTT
CDR3 protein: CATLLGQNTEAFF

V gene: TRBV6-1
clone size: few
D gene: TRBD1
J gene: TRBJ2-5
CDR3 DNA: TGTGCCAGCAGGAGGGACAGCTCCTCGGGGGAGACCCAGTACTTC
CDR3 protein: CASRRDSSSGETQYF

V gene: TRBV7-9
clone size: few
D gene: NA
J gene: TRBJ2-7
CDR3 DNA: TGTGCCAGCAGCCCCCTGGACCTCTACGAGCAGTACTTC
CDR3 protein: CASSPLDLYEQYF

V gene: TRBV12-3/TRBV12-4
clone size: NA
D gene: NA
J gene: TRBJ2-5
CDR3 DNA: TGTGCCAGCAGTTTTGGGGGGGCCGGAGAGGCCCAGTACTTC
CDR3 protein: CASSFGGAGEAQYF

V gene: TRBV20-1
clone size: few
D gene: NA
J gene: TRBJ2-7
CDR3 DNA: TGCAGTGCTAGAGACGGATTGAGCTCCTACGAGCAGTACTTC
CDR3 protein: CSARDGLSSYEQYF

V gene: TRBV12-3/TRBV12-4
clone size: NA
D gene: NA
J gene: TRBJ1-2
CDR3 DNA: TGTGCCAGCAGTTTAATGTCAGGGGAGGGGTTCGGCTACACCTTC
CDR3 protein: CASSLMSGEGFGYTF

V gene: TRBV5-5
clone size: few
D gene: NA
J gene: TRBJ2-1
CDR3 DNA: TGTGCCAGCAGCTTGGTTAGAGGCAGTGATGAGCAGTTCTTC
CDR3 protein: CASSLVRGSDEQFF

V gene: TRBV7-2
clone size: NA
D gene: NA
J gene: TRBJ1-2
CDR3 DNA: TGTGCCAGCAGCTCGGACTCCGAAAACTATGGCTACACCTTC
CDR3 protein: CASSSDSENYGYTF

V gene: TRBV12-3/TRBV12-4
clone size: few
D gene: TRBD1
J gene: TRBJ2-7
CDR3 DNA: TGTGCCAGCAGCTTCCGACAGGGAACGTACGAGCAGTACTTC
CDR3 protein: CASSFRQGTYEQYF

V gene: TRBV5-6
clone size: NA
D gene: TRBD1
J gene: TRBJ2-7
CDR3 DNA: TGTGCCAGCAGCTTTGACAGGGCCGAGCAGTACTTC
CDR3 protein: CASSFDRAEQYF

V gene: TRBV12-3/TRBV12-4
clone size: NA
D gene: NA
J gene: TRBJ1-2
CDR3 DNA: TGTGCCAGCAGTTTAGCAGAAGGGGACTATGGCTACACCTTC
CDR3 protein: CASSLAEGDYGYTF

V gene: TRBV7-6
clone size: few
D gene: TRBD1
J gene: TRBJ2-3
CDR3 DNA: TGTGCCAGCAGCTCCCACCGGACAGGGGGCCTCACAGATACGCAGTATTTT
CDR3 protein: CASSSHRTGGLTDTQYF

V gene: TRBV7-6
clone size: NA
D gene: NA
J gene: TRBJ2-2
CDR3 DNA: TGTGCCAGCGCTATGGGGAACACCGGGGAGCTGTTTTTT
CDR3 protein: CASAMGNTGELFF

V gene: TRBV25-1
clone size: NA
D gene: NA
J gene: TRBJ2-7
CDR3 DNA: TGTGCCAGCAGTGCGACCTCCGGCCCTAGCAAGCAGTACTTC
CDR3 protein: CASSATSGPSKQYF

V gene: TRBV7-9
clone size: few
D gene: NA
J gene: TRBJ2-5
CDR3 DNA: TGTGCCAGCAGCTTAGTTAATGGAGAGACCCAGTACTTC
CDR3 protein: CASSLVNGETQYF

V gene: TRBV7-2
clone size: few
D gene: NA
J gene: TRBJ2-3
CDR3 DNA: TGTGCCAGCAGCTTAGGGGGCACGCGCGATACGCAGTATTTT
CDR3 protein: CASSLGGTRDTQYF

V gene: TRBV24-1
clone size: few
D gene: TRBD2
J gene: TRBJ2-3
CDR3 DNA: TGTGCCACCAGTGAAAGGACTAGCGGCACAGATACGCAGTATTTT
CDR3 protein: CATSERTSGTDTQYF

V gene: TRBV6-5
clone size: few
D gene: NA
J gene: TRBJ2-2
CDR3 DNA: TGTGCCAGCAGTTTAACAGTGACCTTAAATGAGCTGTTTTTT
CDR3 protein: CASSLTVTLNELFF

V gene: TRBV6-2/TRBV6-3
clone size: few
D gene: TRBD2
J gene: TRBJ2-1
CDR3 DNA: TGTGCCAGCAGTTACGGGGGACTAGCGGGGGGAACCTACAATGAGCAGTTCTTC
CDR3 protein: CASSYGGLAGGTYNEQFF

V gene: TRBV7-9
clone size: few
D gene: TRBD2
J gene: TRBJ2-1
CDR3 DNA: TGTGCCAGCAGCTCCCGGATCGGGCCTAGCGGAAACTACAATGAGCAGTTCTTC
CDR3 protein: CASSSRIGPSGNYNEQFF

V gene: TRBV20-1
clone size: NA
D gene: TRBD2
J gene: TRBJ2-3
CDR3 DNA: TGCAGTGCACGCCGAAAGGCGGGGGGGTCAGATACGCAGTATTTT
CDR3 protein: CSARRKAGGSDTQYF

V gene: TRBV20-1
clone size: NA
D gene: TRBD1
J gene: TRBJ1-2
CDR3 DNA: TGCAGTGCTAGAGTAAGGGACAGGGGCCGAGGAAGCTATGGCTACACCTTC
CDR3 protein: CSARVRDRGRGSYGYTF

V gene: TRBV27
clone size: few
D gene: TRBD1
J gene: TRBJ1-1
CDR3 DNA: TGTGCCAGCAGTTTATCCGTCGGACAGGGAGCTTTCTTT
CDR3 protein: CASSLSVGQGAFF

V gene: TRBV28
clone size: NA
D gene: NA
J gene: TRBJ2-7
CDR3 DNA: TGTGCCAGCAGTTTCCGATTCGACGAGCAGTACTTC
CDR3 protein: CASSFRFDEQYF

V gene: TRBV28
clone size: NA
D gene: NA
J gene: TRBJ1-2
CDR3 DNA: TGTGCCAGCAGTGATCTAGCTAACTATGGCTACACCTTC
CDR3 protein: CASSDLANYGYTF

V gene: TRBV7-2
clone size: many
D gene: TRBD1
J gene: TRBJ2-3
CDR3 DNA: TGTGCCAGCAGTCAGAACAGGGGTAGCACAGATACGCAGTATTTT
CDR3 protein: CASSQNRGSTDTQYF

V gene: TRBV20-1
clone size: NA
D gene: NA
J gene: TRBJ1-2
CDR3 DNA: TGCAGTGCTAGAGATTCCCAGGCGAATAACTATGGCTACACCTTC
CDR3 protein: CSARDSQANNYGYTF

V gene: TRBV11-2
clone size: few
D gene: NA
J gene: TRBJ1-2
CDR3 DNA: TGTGCCAGCAGCTTAGATGGTGGACTCTATGGCTACACCTTC
CDR3 protein: CASSLDGGLYGYTF

V gene: TRBV10-2
clone size: few
D gene: NA
J gene: TRBJ2-4
CDR3 DNA: TGCGCCAGCAGTTACGAAATTCGGGGAAACATTCAGTACTTC
CDR3 protein: CASSYEIRGNIQYF

V gene: TRBV29-1
clone size: NA
D gene: NA
J gene: TRBJ1-2
CDR3 DNA: TGCAGCGTCCCTGGCGGTGGAGGGAGGCAGCTGAACTATGGCTACACCTTC
CDR3 protein: CSVPGGGGRQLNYGYTF

V gene: TRBV6-1
clone size: few
D gene: TRBD1
J gene: TRBJ2-1
CDR3 DNA: TGTGCCAGCAGTTCCCACAGGGGAAGCTCCTACAATGAGCAGTTCTTC
CDR3 protein: CASSSHRGSSYNEQFF

V gene: TRBV7-9
clone size: few
D gene: NA
J gene: TRBJ2-1
CDR3 DNA: TGTGCCAGCAGCTTAGGGGGCGGACAGCCCTACAATGAGCAGTTCTTC
CDR3 protein: CASSLGGGQPYNEQFF

V gene: TRBV5-5
clone size: few
D gene: TRBD1
J gene: TRBJ2-1
CDR3 DNA: TGTGCCAGCAGCTTGGTGGGGACAGCCTACAATGAGCAGTTCTTC
CDR3 protein: CASSLVGTAYNEQFF

V gene: TRBV6-5
clone size: NA
D gene: NA
J gene: TRBJ2-7
CDR3 DNA: TGTGCCAGCAGTTACTCGGACGGTACCTACGAGCAGTACTTC
CDR3 protein: CASSYSDGTYEQYF

V gene: TRBV7-8
clone size: few
D gene: NA
J gene: TRBJ2-3
CDR3 DNA: TGTGCCAGCAGCTCAGGTTGGACAGATACGCAGTATTTT
CDR3 protein: CASSSGWTDTQYF

V gene: TRBV7-2
clone size: NA
D gene: TRBD1
J gene: TRBJ1-5
CDR3 DNA: TGTGCCAGCAGCCCAGCGGACAGGGGATTTCAGCCCCAGCATTTT
CDR3 protein: CASSPADRGFQPQHF

V gene: TRBV12-3/TRBV12-4
clone size: few
D gene: NA
J gene: TRBJ1-1
CDR3 DNA: TGTGCCAGCAGTTTGAAACTAGATGAAGCTTTCTTT
CDR3 protein: CASSLKLDEAFF

V gene: TRBV4-1
clone size: few
D gene: NA
J gene: TRBJ1-3
CDR3 DNA: TGCGCCAGCAGCCAAGTCGAGGCCAACTCTGGAAACACCATATATTTT
CDR3 protein: CASSQVEANSGNTIYF

V gene: TRBV5-6
clone size: NA
D gene: NA
J gene: TRBJ1-1
CDR3 DNA: TGTGCCAGCAGCTTCGGGGCCGTCCCTGAAGCTTTCTTT
CDR3 protein: CASSFGAVPEAFF

V gene: TRBV6-1
clone size: NA
D gene: TRBD1
J gene: TRBJ2-1
CDR3 DNA: TGTGCCAGCAGTTACCGGGACAGGGGCACCTACAATGAGCAGTTCTTC
CDR3 protein: CASSYRDRGTYNEQFF

V gene: TRBV12-3/TRBV12-4
clone size: NA
D gene: NA
J gene: TRBJ2-1
CDR3 DNA: TGTGCCAGCGGTTTCAATGAGCAGTTCTTC
CDR3 protein: CASGFNEQFF

V gene: TRBV7-9
clone size: NA
D gene: TRBD1
J gene: TRBJ1-1
CDR3 DNA: TGTGCCAGCAGCCGCAGACAGGGGAAGGTGGCTGAAGCTTTCTTT
CDR3 protein: CASSRRQGKVAEAFF

V gene: TRBV11-2
clone size: NA
D gene: TRBD2
J gene: TRBJ2-1
CDR3 DNA: TGTGCCAGCAGCTGGACTAGCGGGGGGGCGGCCTACAATGAGCAGTTCTTC
CDR3 protein: CASSWTSGGAAYNEQFF

V gene: TRBV20-1
clone size: NA
D gene: TRBD1
J gene: TRBJ2-5
CDR3 DNA: TGCAGTGCTAAGACAGGGGGCAGGGAGACCCAGTACTTC
CDR3 protein: CSAKTGGRETQYF

V gene: TRBV20-1
clone size: NA
D gene: TRBD1
J gene: TRBJ2-2
CDR3 DNA: TGCAGTGCTCCGGACAGGGGCCCCACCGGGGAGCTGTTTTTT
CDR3 protein: CSAPDRGPTGELFF

V gene: TRBV12-3/TRBV12-4
clone size: few
D gene: NA
J gene: TRBJ1-1
CDR3 DNA: TGTGCCAGCAGTCCCCGAGGGGCAGGGGAAGCTTTCTTT
CDR3 protein: CASSPRGAGEAFF

V gene: TRBV7-6
clone size: NA
D gene: TRBD2
J gene: TRBJ2-3
CDR3 DNA: TGTGCCAGCAGTTTTCAGCGGGGGGGCGACACAGATACGCAGTATTTT
CDR3 protein: CASSFQRGGDTDTQYF

V gene: TRBV7-2
clone size: few
D gene: NA
J gene: TRBJ2-1
CDR3 DNA: TGTGCCAGCAGCTTAGGCGGGAACTCCTACAATGAGCAGTTCTTC
CDR3 protein: CASSLGGNSYNEQFF

V gene: TRBV7-9
clone size: NA
D gene: TRBD1
J gene: TRBJ1-1
CDR3 DNA: TGTGCCAGCAGCTTACCGACAGGGGGGTTGATGAACACTGAAGCTTTCTTT
CDR3 protein: CASSLPTGGLMNTEAFF

V gene: TRBV15
clone size: NA
D gene: TRBD1
J gene: TRBJ1-6
CDR3 DNA: TGTGCCACCAGCGTTACGGGACAGAGCTCCTATAATTCACCCCTCCACTTT
CDR3 protein: CATSVTGQSSYNSPLHF

V gene: TRBV7-6
clone size: NA
D gene: NA
J gene: TRBJ2-3
CDR3 DNA: TGTGCCAGCAGCTTAGCCCTAGATACGCAGTATTTT
CDR3 protein: CASSLALDTQYF